The 27 T cell receptor beta chains presented below share a single source sample, sequenced in a study of a mutant IDH1 vaccine in newly diagnosed glioma. Time point defined: week 47, end of study. Each dose of the vaccine consisted of 300 ug of mutant IDH1 20-mer peptide, with topical imiquimod. Assay: immunoSEQ multiplex PCR; the TCRdb copy retains only in-frame clones and omits some. Here the sample spans approximately 33,000 clones, over 70% being singletons. These TCRs' antigens remain unknown. The sequenced sample was PBMCs, obtained from a glioma patient whose treatment included an IDH1 peptide vaccine. The receptors here all came from a man aged 35-49 years with glioma.

The rearrangement joins TRBV6-1 to TRBJ1-5; D gene uncertain. Germline V CDR1 and CDR2: MNHNS, SASEGT. This CDR3 contains 13 residues. Trimming removed 3 bases at V and 3 bases at J, with 6 bases between. CDR3 in amino acids: CASSELHNQPQHF. In DNA, the CDR3 is TGTGCCAGCAGTGAGTTGCACAATCAGCCCCAGCATTTT.

The V gene is TRBV4-3, the J gene TRBJ1-2; 10 nucleotides agree with TRBD1. Germline V gene lookup returns CDR1 LGHNA and CDR2 YSLEER. With V trimmed by 3 bases and J by 7 bases, 8 bases remained unmatched. The CDR3 runs to 15 residues. Here the CDR3 reads CASSQYAGQGFGYTF. CDR3 sequence (DNA): TGCGCCAGCAGCCAGTACGCGGGACAGGGGTTTGGCTACACCTTC.

This chain links TRBV4-1 with TRBJ1-2; 8 positions agree with TRBD1. V was clipped by 0 bases and J by 8 bases; unmatched bases: 8. Looked up from germline, CDR1 is MGHRA and CDR2 is YSYEKL. This CDR3 is built from 15 residues. In DNA, the CDR3 is TGCGCCAGCAGCCAAGAACAGGGGGGGTCTTCCGGCTACACCTTC. Translated, it gives CASSQEQGGSSGYTF.

The genes are TRBV6-6 and TRBJ1-5; D may be TRBD1 (5 bases). CDR3 length equals 14 residues. V was clipped by 2 bases and J by 5 bases, with 10 bases between them. Germline CDR1 and CDR2: MNHNY and SVGAGI (reference sequence). The CDR3 DNA follows: TGTGCCAGCAGTTACCCGGGGACCGATCAGCCCCAGCATTTT. Translated, it gives CASSYPGTDQPQHF.

This clone was picked up a small number of times. CDR3 sequence reads: CSVGTGLSEKLFF. In DNA, the CDR3 is TGCAGCGTCGGGACAGGGTTGAGCGAAAAACTGTTTTTT. V is TRBV29-1 and J is TRBJ1-4; 9 bases are shared with TRBD1. Germline loops: CDR1 SQVTM, CDR2 ANQGSEA. Unmatched junction bases numbered 7, after V lost 6 bases and J lost 8 bases. The CDR3 has 13 residues. Variable domain in full (rest from reference TRBV29-1 and TRBJ1-4): SAVISQKPSRDICQRGTSLTIQCQVDSQVTMMFWYRQQPGQSLTLIATANQGSEATYESGFVIDKFPISRPNLTFSTLTVSNMSPEDSSIYLCSVGTGLSEKLFFGSGTQLSVL.

The chain links TRBV9 to TRBJ2-1; 7 bases fit TRBD2. Germline CDR1 is SGDLS and CDR2 is YYNGEE. V trimming: 1 base; J trimming: 0 bases; junction bases outside the gene matches: 1. The length of the CDR3 is 15 residues. The CDR3 nucleotides are TGTGCCAGCAGCGTAAGCGGGACCTCCTACAATGAGCAGTTCTTC. It is translated as CASSVSGTSYNEQFF.

The chain couples TRBV30 to TRBJ2-1, with no clear D. This CDR3 comprises 12 residues. Trimming took off 5 bases at V and 6 bases at J, with 11 bases between the two ends. Germline assignment: CDR1 GTSNPN and CDR2 SVGIG (reference sequence). CDR3: CAWSRTLNEQFF. The CDR3 DNA reads as TGTGCCTGGTCCCGAACTCTCAATGAGCAGTTCTTC. Looking up the rest from reference TRBV30 and TRBJ2-1 gives the full variable domain: SQTIHQWPATLVQPVGSPLSLECTVEGTSNPNLYWYRQAAGRGLQLLFYSVGIGQISSEVPQNLSASRPQDRQFILSSKKLLLSDSGFYLCAWSRTLNEQFFGPGTRLTVL.

The chain carries TRBV11-2 and TRBJ2-2, with D hard to call. Germline values: CDR1 SGHAT, CDR2 FQNNGV. V shed 2 bases and J shed 6 bases, with 10 bases lying between them. The CDR3 runs to 14 residues. The CDR3 protein is CASSLLTGAGELFF. The CDR3 nucleotides are TGTGCCAGCAGCTTACTCACTGGCGCCGGGGAGCTGTTTTTT.

The V and J genes are TRBV5-1 and TRBJ2-7; D is unresolved. Germline assignment: CDR1 SGHRS and CDR2 YFSETQ. The CDR3 sequence is 13 residues long. Deletions cut 4 bases from V and 5 bases from J, with 13 bases between. CDR3 sequence: CASSLGFADEQYV. CDR3 DNA: TGCGCCAGCAGCCTCGGATTTGCGGACGAGCAGTACGTC.

This clone appeared a few times. The chain links TRBV6-5 to TRBJ2-2; a weak D match, TRBD1 (5 bases). The CDR3 runs to 15 residues. CDR1 and CDR2 from the germline V gene are MNHEY and SVGAGI. V was pared by 3 bases and J by 2 bases, with 10 bases between. CDR3 in amino acids: CASSYQGGNTGELFF. The DNA for the CDR3 is TGTGCCAGCAGTTATCAGGGTGGTAACACCGGGGAGCTGTTTTTT.

V usage is TRBV11-3 and J usage is TRBJ1-4; the D gene is possibly TRBD1 (6 bases). Between the trimmed V and J ends, which lost 5 bases and 6 bases, there was a span of 13 bases. This CDR3 region has 14 residues. Germline V gives CDR1 SGHNT, CDR2 YENEEA. In DNA form, the CDR3 reads TGTGCCAGCAGCCGGGCCTCAGGGGATGAAAAACTGTTTTTT. Translation: CASSRASGDEKLFF.

The chain employs TRBV6-6 and TRBJ1-5, with 8 nucleotides matching TRBD1. CDR1 is MNHNY, CDR2 SVGAGI, per germline (reference sequence). The CDR3 runs to 16 residues. Germline trimming cut 0 bases from V and 2 bases from J; bases unmatched to any gene: 3. The CDR3 loop reads CASSYSGGQGNQPQHF. CDR3 sequence (DNA): TGTGCCAGCAGTTACTCGGGGGGACAGGGCAATCAGCCCCAGCATTTT.

This chain connects TRBV29-1 to TRBJ2-2; unclear D gene. V was trimmed by 6 bases and J by 0 bases, leaving 11 bases between them. CDR1 and CDR2 (germline): SQVTM, ANQGSEA. CDR3 length equals 14 residues. In DNA form, the CDR3 reads TGCAGCGTCCTGTTAAGGGCGAACACCGGGGAGCTGTTTTTT. Its protein product is CSVLLRANTGELFF.

This chain joins TRBV18 and TRBJ1-2, with TRBD1 matching 9 bases. This CDR3 is built from 16 residues. Losses at the gene ends were 3 bases for V and 6 bases for J; bases not matched to a gene: 11. Germline V CDR1 and CDR2: KGHSH, LQKENI. This chain's CDR3 is CASSPANPDRGDGYTF. CDR3 DNA: TGTGCCAGCTCACCGGCAAACCCTGACAGGGGGGATGGCTACACCTTC.

This clone is categorized as medium-sized. The V gene is TRBV19, the J gene TRBJ2-1; D is undetermined. Germline V CDR1 and CDR2: LNHDA, SQIVND (reference sequence). Trimming left V 3 bases short and J 4 bases short, with 13 bases between. This CDR3 comprises 15 residues. The CDR3 DNA reads as TGTGCCAGTAGTATTAACCATCTAGGTTACAATGAGCAGTTCTTC. Protein sequence: CASSINHLGYNEQFF.

The rearrangement uses TRBV6-5 and TRBJ2-7; 9 bases match TRBD1. V lost 6 bases to trimming and J lost 2 bases; unmatched junction nucleotides: 2. CDR3 length equals 13 residues. Germline-derived CDR1 and CDR2 are MNHEY and SVGAGI. CDR3 DNA: TGTGCCAGCAGGGACAGGGGACCCTACGAGCAGTACTTC. This sequence encodes CASRDRGPYEQYF.

The rearrangement links TRBV5-1 to TRBJ2-1, with D unclear. V lost 0 bases to trimming and J lost 6 bases, with 13 bases between them. Germline V gene data show CDR1 as SGHRS and CDR2 as YFSETQ. This CDR3 is built from 15 residues. The CDR3 reads CASSLAMTPTNEQFF. In nucleotides, the CDR3 is TGCGCCAGCAGCTTGGCGATGACCCCGACCAATGAGCAGTTCTTC. Using reference TRBV5-1 and TRBJ2-1 for the parts outside the CDR3, the full variable domain is KAGVTQTPRYLIKTRGQQVTLSCSPISGHRSVSWYQQTPGQGLQFLFEYFSETQRNKGNFPGRFSGRQFSNSRSEMNVSTLELGDSALYLCASSLAMTPTNEQFFGPGTRLTVL.

Only a few counts were recorded for this clone. The V call is TRBV6-6, the J call TRBJ2-7; 8 bases are a match to TRBD2. The germline CDR1 and CDR2 sequences are MNHNY and SVGAGI (reference sequence). The CDR3 runs to 13 residues. V gave up 4 bases and J gave up 4 bases; unmatched junction bases: 3. The CDR3 DNA reads TGTGCCAGCAGTTGGGCTAGCGGGTACGAGCAGTACGTC. This sequence encodes CASSWASGYEQYV.

The chain links TRBV5-6 to TRBJ2-5, with 9 bases lining up with TRBD2. The V gene's germline CDR1 is SGHDT and CDR2 YYEEEE. This CDR3 is built from 18 residues. V was pared by 4 bases and J by 2 bases, with 15 bases of the junction left unmatched. CDR3 region: CASSVGLASRLSQETQYF. The CDR3 DNA follows: TGTGCCAGCAGCGTAGGACTAGCGAGTCGACTGTCTCAAGAGACCCAGTACTTC.

The table lists this clone with a few counts. CDR3 DNA: TGCAGCGCTGACGGGCCAGGCACCGGGGAGCTGTTTTTT. This translates into CSADGPGTGELFF. The chain combines TRBV29-1 with TRBJ2-2; D gene unclear. The CDR3 has 13 amino acids. The germline CDR1 and CDR2 sequences are SQVTM and ANQGSEA. V lost 7 bases, J lost 4 bases, and 13 bases lay in between.

The chain has TRBV6-1 and TRBJ2-7; 7 bases map to TRBD1. J gave up 4 bases and V 7 bases, and 7 bases lay outside the gene matches. CDR1 is MNHNS, CDR2 SASEGT, per germline. The CDR3 totals 13 residues. This chain's CDR3 is CASTGQDTYEQYF. CDR3 nucleotides: TGTGCCAGCACTGGACAGGACACATACGAGCAGTACTTC.

This clone was detected a few times. The chain couples TRBV5-1 to TRBJ1-1; D remains unclear. Per the germline V gene, CDR1 is SGHRS and CDR2 is YFSETQ. Trimming took 4 bases from V and 3 from J, leaving 10 bases between them. The CDR3 has 13 residues. The CDR3 region is CASSQDGHTEAFF. CDR3 nucleotides: TGCGCCAGCAGCCAAGACGGCCACACTGAAGCTTTCTTT.

This clone occurred a few times. The chain couples TRBV11-3 to TRBJ2-7; 14 nucleotides match TRBD2. The CDR3 length is 15 residues. The ends lost 4 bases at V and 7 bases at J; junction bases unmatched: 6. CDR1 SGHNT and CDR2 YENEEA come from the germline V gene. The CDR3 DNA is TGTGCCAGCAGCTCGGGACTAGCGGGAGTCGGGGAGCAGTACTTC. Its translation is CASSSGLAGVGEQYF.

The chain employs TRBV28 and TRBJ2-7; D is unclear. This CDR3 spans 14 amino acids. In germline, CDR1 is MDHEN, CDR2 SYDVKM. Trimming stripped 2 bases from V and 2 bases from J, with 10 bases between. This CDR3 is CASSLEGLTYEQYF. The CDR3 DNA is TGTGCCAGCAGTTTAGAAGGGTTGACCTACGAGCAGTACTTC.

V is TRBV18 and J is TRBJ1-2; TRBD1 is a possible D gene (5 bases). Trimming removed 0 bases at V and 4 bases at J, with 6 bases between. Germline CDR1 is KGHSH and CDR2 is LQKENI. The CDR3 is made up of 13 amino acids. Here the CDR3 DNA reads TGTGCCAGCTCACCACCCGGGACCTATGGCTACACCTTC. Protein: CASSPPGTYGYTF.

This clone was seen a handful of times. The chain recombines TRBV21-1 with TRBJ2-7. TRBV21-1 is given as a pseudogene. The CDR3 spans 14 residues. The CDR3 reads CASSPPGPDREQYV. CDR3 nucleotide sequence: TGTGCCAGCAGCCCCCCCGGACCGGATCGCGAGCAGTACGTC.

The chain links TRBV6-5 to TRBJ1-2; D ambiguous. CDR1 is MNHEY, CDR2 SVGAGI, per germline. This CDR3 spans 15 amino acids. V was clipped by 3 bases and J by 4 bases, with 15 bases between them. CDR3 coding DNA: TGTGCCAGCAGTTATGACGGACCGGGCTTCTATGGCTACACCTTC. As protein: CASSYDGPGFYGYTF.